There are many counts of the clone carrying this T cell receptor (beta chain). Its antigen is currently unknown. This specimen belongs to a study of T-cell reconstitution after alpha-beta-depleted transplantation in children. The study's findings and limits: T-cell numbers and diversity one year post-transplant derived largely from freshly generated T cells. Several hundred expanded graft clones reportedly were the source of alpha-beta T cells about two months after transplant.

Preparation of the TCRbeta library involved a method that used unique molecular identifiers. TCRdb reprocessed the PCR reads via MiXCR and lists one record per CDR3 protein. The sample yields over 400,000 distinct CDR3 sequences, over 40% seen once. The CDR3 contains 14 residues. Unmatched junction bases numbered 8, after V lost 8 bases and J lost 3 bases. The clonotype originates from a girl aged 2-10 years with aplastic anemia, due to receive a stem cell transplant. The sample in question was PBMCs, obtained before TCRalphabeta/CD19-depleted stem cell transplant. The chain uses TRBV12-3 or TRBV12-4 and TRBJ2-7; 9 bases align to TRBD2. CDR3 nucleotides: TGTGCCAGCGGCCAACTAGCGGGTAACTACGAGCAGTACTTC. Protein: CASGQLAGNYEQYF.